This T cell receptor (beta chain) was observed in a study of T cell repertoires in cytomegalovirus infection. At the level of the study: Indications came from public TCR beta signatures; they pointed to CMV infection and to a matching HLA type. Findings of the study overall: HLA-C-restricted TCR beta clonotypes specific for CMV led the ex vivo response. Using cumulative public TCR beta family frequency, the authors identified those who carried CMV together with the relevant HLA.

TCRdb fed the reads into MiXCR, producing one record per CDR3 protein. Of some 150,000 distinct CDR3 sequences detected, about 6% appear once; the ten largest clones hold 18%. This clonotype was picked up a small number of times. The antigen is unknown. The CDR3 has 13 residues. With 7 bases removed from V and 4 bases from J, the gap between germline ends came to 11 bases. The sample comprised PBMCs. This chain links TRBV12-3 or TRBV12-4 with TRBJ1-3; tentative D call: TRBD1 (6 bases). The source of this sequence is a human donor in good health (CMV status not recorded). Some clones in this sample may be carry-over from other donors' samples. The CDR3 sequence: CASIRTAGNTIYF. DNA for the CDR3: TGTGCCAGCATCCGGACAGCCGGAAACACCATATATTTT.